The clone carrying this TCR beta chain was picked up a small number of times. The sample originates from a study of human T cells and chemical hapten exposure. Background on the study: Donors were sensitized with 2% DPC on the upper inner arm. Patients, mostly women, had alopecia areata, alopecia totalis or alopecia universalis. Weekly scalp doses of diphenylcyclopropenone were given to patients during the approximately 26-week study.

The time point denotes: pre-sensitization, week 0. Described treatment: therapeutic diphenylcyclopropenone sensitization with weekly scalp DPC. During construction of the library, unique molecular identifiers were attached to individual cDNA molecules for quantitative, reproducible TCR counting. TCRdb fed the RACE reads into MiXCR, producing one record per CDR3 protein. The table lists some 300,000 distinct CDR3 sequences, around 5% of them singletons. The CDR3 spans 13 residues. Germline lookup yields CDR1 KGHSH and CDR2 LQKENI. Trimming took 5 bases from V and 5 from J, leaving 10 bases between them.

The clonotype originates from a woman aged 18-29 years with alopecia areata. Some clones in this sample may be carry-over from other donors' samples. The material was whole blood, obtained in connection with sensitization to the hapten diphenylcyclopropenone (DPC). The V and J genes are TRBV18 and TRBJ1-5; D is uncertain. The CDR3 here is CASSSDSHQPQHF. The CDR3 coding sequence is TGTGCCAGCTCATCGGACTCCCATCAGCCCCAGCATTTT. The entire variable domain, with the rest obtained from reference TRBV18 and TRBJ1-5, is as follows: NAGVMQNPRHLVRRRGQEARLRCSPMKGHSHVYWYRQLPEEGLKFMVYLQKENIIDESGMPKERFSAEFPKEGPSILRIQQVVRGDSAAYFCASSSDSHQPQHFGDGTRLSIL.